Below, 19 T cell receptor beta chains from the same sample are listed, as sequenced in a study of blood T cell repertoires in COVID-19. Profiling relied on immunoSEQ multiplex PCR, and the TCRdb table lists in-frame clones only, not all of them. This table holds roughly 160,000 clones, 80% to 85% found once. Sequenced material: peripheral blood. The source is a man between 18 and 29 years old with active or convalescent COVID-19.

The chain combines TRBV9 with TRBJ2-1; the match to TRBD2 covers 10 bases. Germline CDR1 SGDLS, CDR2 YYNGEE. This CDR3 contains 16 residues. Unmatched junction bases numbered 13, after V lost 3 bases and J lost 10 bases. CDR3 region: CASSGIAGGHAGEQFF. The CDR3 region has the DNA TGTGCCAGCAGCGGAATAGCGGGGGGCCACGCTGGGGAGCAGTTCTTC.

V gene TRBV19 combines with J gene TRBJ2-1, with D hard to call. CDR3 length: 14 residues. Germline CDR1 and CDR2: LNHDA and SQIVND (reference sequence). Trimming removed 5 bases from V and 3 bases from J, with 11 bases in between. In nucleotides, the CDR3 is TGTGCCAGTAGTCCAGGATCCTTCTACAATGAGCAGTTCTTC. Amino acid sequence: CASSPGSFYNEQFF. The full variable domain, its missing parts supplied by reference TRBV19 and TRBJ2-1, is DGGITQSPKYLFRKEGQNVTLSCEQNLNHDAMYWYRQDPGQGLRLIYYSQIVNDFQKGDIAEGYSVSREKKESFPLTVTSAQKNPTAFYLCASSPGSFYNEQFFGPGTRLTVL.

The CDR3 loop reads CASREPTGFNGYTF. As DNA, the CDR3 is TGTGCCAGCCGAGAACCGACAGGATTTAACGGCTACACCTTC. The chain links TRBV9 to TRBJ1-2; D is perhaps TRBD1 (6 bases). The CDR3 is 14 residues long. The germline V gene encodes CDR1 SGDLS and CDR2 YYNGEE. V dropped 7 bases and J dropped 8 bases, with 21 bases sitting between them.

The V and J genes are TRBV4-2 and TRBJ1-4; D is ambiguous. The CDR3 is 20 residues long. Germline V CDR1 and CDR2: LGHNA, YNFKEQ. Trimming cost V 2 bases and J 0 bases, with 22 bases left between them. CDR3 residues: CASSQYQERIEGATNEKLFF. CDR3 coding DNA: TGTGCCAGCAGCCAATACCAAGAGAGGATCGAGGGCGCAACTAATGAAAAACTGTTTTTT.

The chain links TRBV7-2 to TRBJ2-3; the D gene is possibly TRBD1 (5 bases). Germline assignment: CDR1 SGHTA and CDR2 FQGNSA. V dropped 1 base and J dropped 4 bases, with 9 bases sitting between them. CDR3 length equals 14 residues. The CDR3 spells CASSLGGAPDTQYF. The CDR3 DNA reads TGTGCCAGCAGCTTAGGGGGCGCCCCAGATACGCAGTATTTT.

The sample holds one count of this clone. The rearrangement links TRBV5-4 to TRBJ2-7; 11 bases are a match to TRBD2. The V segment lost 4 bases and the J segment 2 bases; nucleotides outside the gene matches: 5. The germline gives CDR1 SGHNT, CDR2 YYREEE (reference sequence). CDR3 length: 15 amino acids. The CDR3 region has the DNA TGTGCCAGCAGCCCTAGCGGGGGGTCGACCTACGAGCAGTACTTC. It encodes CASSPSGGSTYEQYF.

The chain employs TRBV9 and TRBJ1-2; weak D call: TRBD1 (5 bases). The V gene lost 0 bases and the J gene lost 4 bases, with 10 bases spanning the gap. The CDR3 has 14 residues. In germline, CDR1 is SGDLS, CDR2 YYNGEE. The CDR3 nucleotides read TGTGCCAGCAGCGTAGGTTGGACAAGCTATGGCTACACCTTC. This gives the protein CASSVGWTSYGYTF.

V is TRBV5-1 and J is TRBJ2-7; D gene uncertain. The CDR3 runs 14 residues. The germline gives CDR1 SGHRS, CDR2 YFSETQ. With 8 bases removed from V and 0 bases from J, the gap between germline ends came to 15 bases. CDR3 nucleotides: TGCGCCAGTCACCTACAGCCGAACTCCTACGAGCAGTACTTC. It is translated as CASHLQPNSYEQYF. The variable domain in full, completed from reference TRBV5-1 and TRBJ2-7, reads KAGVTQTPRYLIKTRGQQVTLSCSPISGHRSVSWYQQTPGQGLQFLFEYFSETQRNKGNFPGRFSGRQFSNSRSEMNVSTLELGDSALYLCASHLQPNSYEQYFGPGTRLTVT.

This clone has just a few counts. The chain is built from TRBV6-4 and TRBJ2-1; D is possibly TRBD2 (5 bases). The CDR3 contains 13 residues. The V gene lost 4 bases and the J gene lost 4 bases, with 8 bases spanning the gap. Germline V gives CDR1 MRHNA, CDR2 SNTAGT. The CDR3 sequence is CASSVGSYNEQFF. CDR3 nucleotide sequence: TGTGCCAGCAGTGTGGGGAGTTACAATGAGCAGTTCTTC.

This chain connects TRBV12-3 or TRBV12-4 to TRBJ1-3; D not resolved. Trimming cost V 6 bases and J 9 bases, with 9 bases left between them. This CDR3 comprises 11 residues. The CDR3 here is CASRSSITIYF. The CDR3 DNA sequence: TGTGCCAGCAGAAGCTCGATCACCATATATTTT.

J is TRBJ1-3 and V is TRBV14; perhaps TRBD1 as D (5 bases). This CDR3 has 15 residues. The V end was cut by 0 bases, the J end by 4 bases, with 10 bases between. CDR1 and CDR2 from the germline V gene are SGHDN and FVKESK. The CDR3 loop is CASSQEGSGGNTIYF. Written as DNA, the CDR3 is TGTGCCAGCAGCCAAGAAGGCTCAGGGGGAAACACCATATATTTT. The variable domain in full, completed from reference TRBV14 and TRBJ1-3, reads EAGVTQFPSHSVIEKGQTVTLRCDPISGHDNLYWYRRVMGKEIKFLLHFVKESKQDESGMPNNRFLAERTGGTYSTLKVQPAELEDSGVYFCASSQEGSGGNTIYFGEGSWLTVV.

The chain has TRBV4-2 and TRBJ2-2, with TRBD1 matching over 7 bases. The V and J ends lost 1 base and 7 bases, in that order; junction bases with no gene match: 9. Germline CDR1 reads LGHNA; CDR2 reads YNFKEQ. CDR3 length equals 16 residues. CDR3 amino acids: CASSQVTTGSHGELFF. CDR3 nucleotides: TGTGCCAGCAGCCAAGTGACGACAGGGTCACACGGGGAGCTGTTTTTT.

The J gene is TRBJ1-1, the V gene TRBV7-9; 9 positions agree with TRBD1. The CDR3 sequence is 12 residues long. Losses at the gene ends were 8 bases for V and 12 bases for J; bases not matched to a gene: 10. Germline CDR1 SEHNR, CDR2 FQNEAQ (reference sequence). The DNA for the CDR3 is TGTGCCAGCCGCCTAGGGACAGGGAGGCCTTTCTTT. Protein sequence: CASRLGTGRPFF.

The chain combines TRBV28 with TRBJ1-5; D gene uncertain. CDR1 and CDR2 from the germline V gene are MDHEN and SYDVKM. This CDR3 is built from 14 residues. The V end lost 3 bases, the J end lost 6 bases, and 12 bases lay between the germline ends. The CDR3 loop reads CASSFRAGIQPQHF. In DNA form, the CDR3 reads TGTGCCAGCAGTTTCCGTGCGGGAATTCAGCCCCAGCATTTT.

The rearrangement links TRBV6-4 to TRBJ2-2, with a possible D match to TRBD1 (6 bases). V lost 4 bases, J lost 7 bases, and 19 bases lay in between. CDR1 MRHNA and CDR2 SNTAGT come from the germline V gene. The CDR3 has 16 amino acids. CDR3 in amino acids: CASSATNREGGGELFF. CDR3 DNA sequence: TGTGCCAGCAGTGCCACGAACAGGGAAGGAGGCGGGGAGCTGTTTTTT.

The rearrangement joins TRBV5-1 to TRBJ2-3; 10 nucleotides line up with TRBD2. The CDR3 consists of 15 residues. From germline, CDR1 is SGHRS and CDR2 YFSETQ. V was pared by 5 bases and J by 5 bases, with 8 bases of the junction left unmatched. The CDR3 sequence is CASRGAGGPGDTQYF. For the CDR3, the DNA is TGCGCCAGCAGGGGAGCGGGAGGGCCTGGAGATACGCAGTATTTT.

This clone has only a few counts. The rearrangement links TRBV2 to TRBJ2-1; 10 nucleotides match TRBD1. The V segment lost 6 bases and the J segment 4 bases; nucleotides outside the gene matches: 6. This CDR3 is 15 amino acids long. Germline lookup yields CDR1 SNHLY and CDR2 FYNNEI. This CDR3 is CASRRDRGRYNEQFF. CDR3 sequence (DNA): TGTGCCAGCAGAAGGGACAGGGGACGATACAATGAGCAGTTCTTC.

This clone appeared a single time. Other DNA sequences in the same sample also yield this CDR3. V is TRBV6-1 and J is TRBJ2-1, with 11 bases matching TRBD2. From germline, CDR1 is MNHNS and CDR2 SASEGT. CDR3 length equals 15 residues. The junction had 0 bases not matched to a gene; V was cut back by 2 bases and J by 3 bases. In DNA form, the CDR3 reads TGTGCCAGCAGTGAACTAGCGGGAGGCTACAATGAGCAGTTCTTC. This translates into CASSELAGGYNEQFF.

Written as DNA, the CDR3 is TGTGCCAGCAGTGATTGGACGACAGGGGACCTACTCTCTGGAAACACCATATATTTT. Its protein product is CASSDWTTGDLLSGNTIYF. The rearrangement joins TRBV2 to TRBJ1-3, with 8 bases aligning to TRBD1. The CDR3 spans 19 residues. Germline trimming cut 3 bases from V and 0 bases from J; bases unmatched to any gene: 13. Germline CDR1 SNHLY, CDR2 FYNNEI.